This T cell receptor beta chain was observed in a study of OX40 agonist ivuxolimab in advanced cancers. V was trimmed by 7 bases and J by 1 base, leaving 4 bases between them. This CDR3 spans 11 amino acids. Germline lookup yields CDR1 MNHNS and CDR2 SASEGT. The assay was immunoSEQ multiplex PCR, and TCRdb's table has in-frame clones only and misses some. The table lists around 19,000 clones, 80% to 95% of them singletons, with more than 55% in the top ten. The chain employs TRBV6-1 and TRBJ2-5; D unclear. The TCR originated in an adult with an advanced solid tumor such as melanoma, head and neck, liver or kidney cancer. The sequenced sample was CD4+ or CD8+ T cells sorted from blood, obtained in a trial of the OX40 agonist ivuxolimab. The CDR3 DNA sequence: TGTGCCAGCAATCCCCAAGAGACCCAGTACTTC. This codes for CASNPQETQYF.